The clone carrying this T cell receptor (beta chain) was seen a handful of times. Its target is unknown. V lost 5 bases, J lost 7 bases, and 14 bases lay in between. From germline, CDR1 is SEHNR and CDR2 FQNEAQ (reference sequence). This CDR3 is 13 amino acids long. The data were taken from a study of cytomegalovirus exposure and HLA in healthy donors. Study outcomes and limitations: As a later analysis showed, a missense DCLRE1C variant was linked to trimming of TCR beta V- and J-genes. CMV antigen specificity of three CMV-associated chains was confirmed in vitro.

With 60 Vbeta and 13 Jbeta primers, the PCR was carried out. Assay used: immunoSEQ multiplex PCR; TCRdb lists only in-frame clones, some missing. This sample has 130,000 or so clones; roughly 81% occur once, and the top ten carry around 1.5%. The chain employs TRBV7-9 and TRBJ1-1, with no clear D. This TCR was sampled from a female donor in good health and CMV-seronegative. The sequenced sample was PBMCs. The CDR3 region is CASSPGSGGEAFF. CDR3 nucleotide sequence: TGTGCCAGCAGCCCTGGGAGTGGCGGTGAAGCTTTCTTT.